Each of the 15 T cell receptor beta chains below was sequenced from the same sample in a study of T cells after posttransplantation cyclophosphamide. Here immunoSEQ multiplex PCR was the method, and the copy in TCRdb shows in-frame clones only, minus some. This table holds some 11,000 clones, about 2.1% found once. Busulfan-fludarabine conditioning, marrow transplant, and cyclophosphamide on days +3 and +4 were administered. The sample consisted of PBMCs, taken after allogeneic stem cell transplant with posttransplant cyclophosphamide. The receptors derive from a young adult male patient who received an allogeneic stem cell transplant from a related donor, was CMV-positive, and had no GVHD. Some T cells may have originated in the graft donor.

This clone was seen more than once but under ten times. The rearrangement uses TRBV2 and TRBJ2-3, with 9 nucleotides matching TRBD2. Per the germline V gene, CDR1 is SNHLY and CDR2 is FYNNEI. The CDR3 runs to 14 residues. V lost 4 bases to trimming and J lost 4 bases; unmatched junction nucleotides: 3. CDR3 amino acids: CASSGSGGPDTQYF. As DNA, the CDR3 is TGTGCCAGCAGTGGTAGCGGGGGACCAGATACGCAGTATTTT.

This clone was counted between two and nine times. The rearrangement joins TRBV6-6 to TRBJ2-1, with TRBD2 matching 10 bases. The J segment lost 8 bases and the V segment lost 5 bases, leaving 6 bases of the junction unmatched. The CDR3 has 14 amino acids. Looked up from germline, CDR1 is MNHNY and CDR2 is SVGAGI (reference sequence). The CDR3 spells CASSQIAGGYEQFF. The CDR3, as DNA: TGTGCCAGCAGTCAAATAGCGGGAGGCTATGAGCAGTTCTTC.

This clone was detected only a few times. The chain recombines TRBV2 with TRBJ1-1, with D unresolved. CDR1 SNHLY and CDR2 FYNNEI come from the germline V gene. V dropped 2 bases and J dropped 10 bases, with 14 bases sitting between them. The CDR3 runs to 13 residues. CDR3 region: CASSETPTAGAFF. The CDR3 bases are TGTGCCAGCAGTGAAACCCCCACAGCAGGAGCTTTCTTT.

This clone showed up just a few times. The V gene is TRBV4-3, the J gene TRBJ2-1; the match to TRBD2 covers 12 bases. Trimming cost V 2 bases and J 4 bases; bases outside gene matches: 3. The CDR3 spans 16 residues. Germline assignment: CDR1 LGHNA and CDR2 YSLEER. CDR3: CASSQLTSGRYNEQFF. In DNA form, the CDR3 reads TGCGCCAGCAGCCAATTAACTAGCGGGAGGTACAATGAGCAGTTCTTC.

This clone has more than one count but fewer than ten. The same CDR3 can be traced to other DNA sequences in this sample. The genes are TRBV11-2 and TRBJ2-1; 8 positions agree with TRBD2. This CDR3 spans 15 amino acids. Germline loops: CDR1 SGHAT, CDR2 FQNNGV. J gave up 2 bases and V 1 base, and 1 base lay outside the gene matches. CDR3 region: CASSLVGGAYNEQFF. CDR3 coding DNA: TGTGCCAGCAGCTTAGTCGGGGGGGCCTACAATGAGCAGTTCTTC.

In the case of this clone: Other DNA sequences in the same sample also yield this CDR3. The gene calls are TRBV7-9 and TRBJ1-2; the D gene is possibly TRBD1 (6 bases). Germline V CDR1 and CDR2: SEHNR, FQNEAQ (reference sequence). The CDR3 covers 18 residues. V lost 5 bases, J lost 1 base, and 23 bases lay in between. The CDR3 is CASSGRGQPNTFNYGYTF. In DNA form, the CDR3 reads TGTGCCAGCAGCGGCCGGGGACAACCGAATACGTTTAACTATGGCTACACCTTC.

The rearrangement links TRBV2 to TRBJ2-1, with 8 bases lining up with TRBD2. Germline V gives CDR1 SNHLY, CDR2 FYNNEI. V dropped 7 bases and J dropped 7; count of bases not matched to a gene: 9. The CDR3 loop spans 14 amino acids. The CDR3 DNA follows: TGTGCCAGCAAGATCCGGGAGGGCCAAAATGAGCAGTTCTTC. It yields the protein CASKIREGQNEQFF. Filled out from reference TRBV2 and TRBJ2-1, the complete variable domain reads EPEVTQTPSHQVTQMGQEVILRCVPISNHLYFYWYRQILGQKVEFLVSFYNNEISEKSEIFDDQFSVERPDGSNFTLKIRSTKLEDSAMYFCASKIREGQNEQFFGPGTRLTVL.

In its sample, this clone was seen a few times. The chain recombines TRBV28 with TRBJ2-7, with 9 bases fitting TRBD2. CDR1 and CDR2 (germline): MDHEN, SYDVKM. V was clipped by 5 bases and J by 3 bases; unmatched bases: 14. The CDR3 consists of 17 residues. CDR3 sequence: CASSGTLGRGGHYEQYF. The CDR3 DNA sequence: TGTGCCAGCAGTGGGACCCTCGGGCGGGGGGGGCACTACGAGCAGTACTTC.

There are a few counts of this clone. At one end, the junction sequence differs from germline, possibly due to a read error. V usage is TRBV10-3 and J usage is TRBJ2-7; D is perhaps TRBD2 (7 bases). Germline V gives CDR1 ENHRY, CDR2 SYGVKD. This CDR3 contains 12 residues. CDR3 nucleotide sequence: TGTGCCACCCTAGATTCAACGGGGGGCGAGGTATTC. Translated: CATLDSTGGEVF.

The chain has TRBV10-2 and TRBJ1-1, with D possibly TRBD1 on 5 matching bases. V lost 8 bases and J lost 9, with 19 bases in between. From germline, CDR1 is WSHSY and CDR2 SAAADI. The CDR3 sequence is 13 residues long. CDR3: CASPSGRSPQAFF. The CDR3 bases are TGCGCCAGCCCCTCAGGGCGTTCCCCCCAAGCTTTCTTT.

The table lists this clone with a few counts. This chain joins TRBV19 and TRBJ2-5; 9 bases map to TRBD2. The CDR3 is 16 amino acids. The V gene end was trimmed by 3 bases and the J gene end by 5 bases; junction bases not matched to a gene: 10. Germline lookup yields CDR1 LNHDA and CDR2 SQIVND (reference sequence). CDR3 coding DNA: TGTGCCAGTAGTATGGGCCTTAGCGGGAGACAGGAGACCCAGTACTTC. Its protein product is CASSMGLSGRQETQYF. The whole variable domain, remainder taken from reference TRBV19 and TRBJ2-5, is DGGITQSPKYLFRKEGQNVTLSCEQNLNHDAMYWYRQDPGQGLRLIYYSQIVNDFQKGDIAEGYSVSREKKESFPLTVTSAQKNPTAFYLCASSMGLSGRQETQYFGPGTRLLVL.

The rearrangement links TRBV30 to TRBJ2-3; no clear D gene. Germline V gives CDR1 GTSNPN, CDR2 SVGIG (reference sequence). The germline V and J ends were trimmed by 0 bases and 4 bases, with 17 bases remaining between them. This CDR3 region has 16 residues. The CDR3 sequence: CAWSVLWNTVADTQYF. The CDR3 coding sequence is TGTGCCTGGAGTGTCCTCTGGAACACAGTAGCAGATACGCAGTATTTT. Complete variable domain (other parts from reference TRBV30 and TRBJ2-3): SQTIHQWPATLVQPVGSPLSLECTVEGTSNPNLYWYRQAAGRGLQLLFYSVGIGQISSEVPQNLSASRPQDRQFILSSKKLLLSDSGFYLCAWSVLWNTVADTQYFGPGTRLTVL.

By proportion, this clone is large. This chain links TRBV14 with TRBJ2-5; 15 positions match TRBD2. The CDR3 loop spans 19 amino acids. CDR1 is SGHDN, CDR2 FVKESK, per germline. Trimming cost V 3 bases and J 4 bases; bases outside gene matches: 12. The CDR3 DNA reads as TGTGCCAGCAGCCATGCAGGGACTAGCGGGAGGTTGAGAGGAGAGACCCAGTACTTC. Residues: CASSHAGTSGRLRGETQYF.

This clone was seen only a few times. The J gene is TRBJ2-3, the V gene TRBV29-1; D is unresolved. The CDR3 has 14 amino acids. Germline V gives CDR1 SQVTM, CDR2 ANQGSEA. V was clipped by 3 bases and J by 0 bases, with 10 bases between them. In DNA, the CDR3 is TGCAGCGTTGAGCGCGGAATTAGCACAGATACGCAGTATTTT. It is translated as CSVERGISTDTQYF.

The chain uses TRBV19 and TRBJ1-5; a weak D match, TRBD1 (5 bases). Per the germline V gene, CDR1 is LNHDA and CDR2 is SQIVND (reference sequence). Trimming stripped 3 bases from V and 10 bases from J, with 25 bases between. This CDR3 is 17 amino acids long. The CDR3 coding sequence is TGTGCCAGTAGTATTTACGGGTCGACAGTTATCAGCTATCCCCAGCATTTT. Amino acid sequence: CASSIYGSTVISYPQHF.